This T cell receptor beta chain was identified in a study of patients and donors after allogeneic stem cell transplantation. This clonotype was observed a handful of times. Germline-derived CDR1 and CDR2 are LGHNA and YNFKEQ. J gave up 4 bases and V 0 bases, and 5 bases lay outside the gene matches. The CDR3 extends over 16 amino acids. One entry per CDR3 protein, called by TCRdb with MiXCR from the RT-PCR reads. The table has some 880,000 distinct CDR3 sequences, under 20% seen once. This clonotype was obtained from a human donor who was either an allogeneic HSCT recipient or a stem cell or donor lymphocyte infusion donor (not recorded which). It is not recorded whose cells these are; they may come from a transplant donor. This rearrangement joins TRBV4-2 to TRBJ2-3; 9 bases agree with TRBD2. The sample taken for sequencing was blood, either unsorted or a sorted T cell fraction (not recorded which). The chain's CDR3 is CASSQDAASGADTQYF. CDR3 nucleotides: TGTGCCAGCAGCCAAGATGCGGCTAGCGGGGCAGATACGCAGTATTTT.